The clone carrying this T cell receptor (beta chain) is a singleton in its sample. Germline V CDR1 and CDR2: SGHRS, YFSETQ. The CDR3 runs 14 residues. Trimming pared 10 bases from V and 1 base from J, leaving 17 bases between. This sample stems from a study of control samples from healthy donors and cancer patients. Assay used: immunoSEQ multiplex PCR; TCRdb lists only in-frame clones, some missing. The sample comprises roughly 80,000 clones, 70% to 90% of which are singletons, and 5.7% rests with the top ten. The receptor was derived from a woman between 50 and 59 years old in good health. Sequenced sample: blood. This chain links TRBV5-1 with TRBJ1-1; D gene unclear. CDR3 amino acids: CACSQMRENTEAFF. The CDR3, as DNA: TGCGCCTGCTCTCAGATGAGGGAGAACACTGAAGCTTTCTTT.